The rows below give T cell receptor beta chains drawn from one sample of a study of blood T cell repertoires in COVID-19. Clones were sequenced by immunoSEQ multiplex PCR, and TCRdb holds only the in-frame ones, with some missing. The sample lists about 480,000 clones, about 91% occurring once. Sequenced: peripheral blood. The receptors originated from a woman aged 45-60 years with COVID-19, enrolled during active disease. The CDR3 runs from the conserved cysteine through the conserved F or W. A D gene is named only where the DNA matches it firmly. A row's size may be missing; if present it is once, few, many or a size class.

size	V	D	J	CDR3	DNA
.	TRBV19	.	TRBJ1-4	CASSRAWATNEKLFF	TGTGCCAGTAGCAGGGCCTGGGCAACTAATGAAAAACTGTTTTTT
.	TRBV7-3	TRBD2	TRBJ2-1	CASSAIAGGLYNEQFF	TGTGCCAGCAGCGCCATAGCGGGGGGCCTCTACAATGAGCAGTTCTTC
.	TRBV5-8	TRBD1	TRBJ1-5	CASSLRQGGQPQHF	TGTGCCAGCAGCTTGCGACAGGGAGGTCAGCCCCAGCATTTT
.	TRBV7-9	.	TRBJ2-7	CASSLDRLSSYEQYF	TGTGCCAGCAGCTTAGATAGACTTAGCTCCTACGAGCAGTACTTC
once	TRBV24-1	.	TRBJ2-1	CATSDPPEGNEQFF	TGTGCCACCAGTGATCCGCCAGAGGGCAATGAGCAGTTCTTC
.	TRBV7-9	.	TRBJ1-2	CASSWGRGYGYTF	TGTGCCAGCAGCTGGGGGAGGGGCTATGGCTACACCTTC
.	TRBV7-2	.	TRBJ1-1	CASSSPQGTEAFF	TGTGCCAGCAGCTCCCCCCAGGGGACTGAAGCTTTCTTT
.	TRBV30	.	TRBJ1-2	CAWRRAGGWTNYGYTF	TGTGCCTGGAGGAGGGCTGGGGGCTGGACGAACTATGGCTACACCTTC
.	TRBV6-1	.	TRBJ1-3	CASSEEAGGNTIYF	TGTGCCAGCAGTGAAGAGGCAGGGGGAAACACCATATATTTT
.	TRBV5-5	.	TRBJ2-3	CASSFRGDSTDTQYF	TGTGCCAGCAGCTTTCGCGGGGATAGCACAGATACGCAGTATTTT
.	TRBV11-2	.	TRBJ2-7	CASSLTEAYEQYF	TGTGCCAGCAGCTTAACAGAAGCCTACGAGCAGTACTTC
.	TRBV5-1	.	TRBJ1-3	CASGSGASGDTIYF	TGCGCCAGCGGTTCTGGGGCTAGTGGTGACACCATATATTTT
.	TRBV12-3/TRBV12-4	.	TRBJ1-6	CASSPGARSPLHF	TGTGCCAGCAGTCCTGGAGCACGCTCACCCCTCCACTTT
.	TRBV6-5	.	TRBJ1-1	CASMTPNGGTEAFF	TGTGCCAGCATGACCCCTAACGGGGGTACTGAAGCTTTCTTT
.	TRBV3-1/TRBV3-2	.	TRBJ1-2	CASSQAGFDPGYTF	TGTGCCAGCAGCCAAGCAGGGTTTGATCCTGGCTACACCTTC
.	TRBV27	.	TRBJ2-5	CASSPPWDTLRETQYF	TGTGCCAGCAGTCCCCCCTGGGACACCCTGAGAGAGACCCAGTACTTC
few	TRBV10-1	.	TRBJ2-3	CASRDTAGTQYF	TGCGCCAGCAGAGACACGGCGGGTACGCAGTATTTT
few	TRBV30	TRBD2	TRBJ2-2	CAWPGRDGTGELFF	TGTGCCTGGCCTGGGAGGGACGGCACCGGGGAGCTGTTTTTT
.	TRBV19	.	TRBJ1-1	CASLSWNTEAFF	TGTGCCAGCCTATCCTGGAACACTGAAGCTTTCTTT
.	TRBV14	.	TRBJ1-2	CASSQDGGSTMDGYTF	TGTGCCAGCAGCCAAGATGGAGGGTCCACTATGGATGGCTACACCTTC
once	TRBV20-1	TRBD1	TRBJ1-4	CSASLGMGQDNEKLFF	TGCAGTGCTAGTCTCGGGATGGGACAGGACAATGAAAAACTGTTTTTT
.	TRBV11-2	.	TRBJ2-2	CASSLAGQGTGELFF	TGTGCCAGCAGCTTAGCAGGGCAGGGAACCGGGGAGCTGTTTTTT
.	TRBV18	.	TRBJ1-2	CASSPAGDHLQILSNYGYTF	TGTGCCAGCTCACCGGCGGGCGATCATTTACAGATACTTTCTAACTATGGCTACACCTTC
.	TRBV28	.	TRBJ2-3	CASSPGTPRRDTQYF	TGTGCCAGCAGCCCCGGGACTCCTAGACGAGATACGCAGTATTTT
.	TRBV7-8	.	TRBJ1-5	CASSLDTTDNQPQHF	TGTGCCAGCAGCTTAGACACTACTGACAATCAGCCCCAGCATTTT
.	TRBV24-1	.	TRBJ2-3	CATSETGTDTQYF	TGTGCCACCAGTGAAACAGGCACAGATACGCAGTATTTT
once	TRBV5-1	.	TRBJ2-7	CASSLGPAYEQYF	TGCGCCAGCAGCTTGGGGCCCGCATACGAGCAGTACTTC
once	TRBV5-1	TRBD2	TRBJ2-3	CASSRPLAGVTDTQYF	TGCGCCAGCAGCCGCCCTCTAGCGGGGGTAACAGATACGCAGTATTTT
.	TRBV6-1	.	TRBJ2-7	CASSEARWEQYF	TGTGCCAGCAGTGAAGCGCGGTGGGAGCAGTACTTC
.	TRBV2	TRBD1	TRBJ1-1	CASSRNRGNTEAFF	TGTGCCAGCAGTAGGAACAGGGGGAACACTGAAGCTTTCTTT
.	TRBV25-1	.	TRBJ1-1	CASSEWRDNTEAFF	TGTGCCAGCAGTGAATGGAGGGATAACACTGAAGCTTTCTTT
.	TRBV6-5	.	TRBJ1-5	CASSYDGVQPQHF	TGTGCCAGCAGTTACGACGGGGTTCAGCCCCAGCATTTT
.	TRBV9	.	TRBJ2-7	CASSPESQGYEQYF	TGTGCCAGCAGCCCCGAGAGCCAGGGGTACGAGCAGTACTTC
.	TRBV5-5	.	TRBJ1-2	CASSLEEGGYGYTF	TGTGCCAGCAGCTTGGAAGAGGGAGGATATGGCTACACCTTC
few	TRBV7-9	TRBD2	TRBJ2-3	CASSPRLAPDTQYF	TGTGCCAGCAGCCCTAGACTAGCCCCAGATACGCAGTATTTT
.	TRBV19	TRBD1	TRBJ1-5	CASSSNRGVGNQPQHF	TGTGCCAGTAGTAGTAACAGGGGGGTAGGCAATCAGCCCCAGCATTTT
.	TRBV6-5	.	TRBJ1-1	CASRGGTHGEAFF	TGTGCCAGCAGGGGGGGGACCCACGGCGAAGCTTTCTTT
.	TRBV19	TRBD1	TRBJ2-3	CASSTTGQGPTDTQYF	TGTGCCAGTAGTACGACCGGACAGGGGCCCACAGATACGCAGTATTTT
once	TRBV24-1	TRBD2	TRBJ2-5	CATSDWGGLAGGETQYF	TGTGCCACCAGTGATTGGGGGGGCCTAGCGGGGGGCGAGACCCAGTACTTC
.	TRBV6-5	TRBD2	TRBJ2-6	CASTGGASGANVLTF	TGTGCCAGCACGGGAGGGGCCTCTGGGGCCAACGTCCTGACTTTC